Each of the 19 T cell receptor beta chains below was sequenced from the same sample in a study of neurological immune-mediated disorders. One entry per CDR3 protein results from TCRdb running MiXCR on the 5' RACE reads. Of 65,000 to 90,000 distinct CDR3 sequences listed, 10% are singletons. The sample was PBMCs. The receptors derive from a man in his forties or fifties in good health.

This clonotype is labeled medium-sized. This chain connects TRBV7-8 to TRBJ2-7; 14 nucleotides agree with TRBD2. J lost 9 bases, V lost 4 bases, and 11 bases had no gene match. The length of the CDR3 is 16 residues. The V gene's germline CDR1 is SGHVS and CDR2 FQNEAQ. The CDR3 reads CASSSGLAGGLAGQYF. CDR3 bases: TGTGCCAGCAGCTCCGGACTAGCGGGGGGCCTTGCGGGGCAGTACTTC.

J is TRBJ1-4 and V is TRBV5-1; D may be TRBD1 (5 bases). The V gene's germline CDR1 is SGHRS and CDR2 YFSETQ. This CDR3 contains 13 residues. Trimming stripped 6 bases from V and 8 bases from J, with 14 bases between. The CDR3 spells CASMGQGDEKLFF. In DNA form, the CDR3 reads TGCGCCAGCATGGGGCAGGGAGACGAAAAACTGTTTTTT.

This clonotype was recorded many times. The J gene is TRBJ1-2, the V gene TRBV20-1, with no clear D. This CDR3 is built from 12 residues. Between the trimmed V and J ends, which lost 6 bases and 4 bases, there was a span of 12 bases. Germline CDR1 reads DFQATT; CDR2 reads SNEGSKA (reference sequence). CDR3 region: CSAREGSYGYTF. DNA of the CDR3: TGCAGTGCGCGTGAGGGTTCCTATGGCTACACCTTC.

This clonotype came up a few times. A much more abundant neighbour one base away suggests this may be a read error. The chain carries TRBV28 and TRBJ1-5, with D tentatively TRBD1 (5 bases). The CDR3 length is 14 residues. The germline gives CDR1 MDHEN, CDR2 SYDVKM. V was trimmed by 3 bases and J by 4 bases, leaving 10 bases between them. In nucleotides, the CDR3 is TGTGCCAGCAGTTTCCCAAAGGGGAATCAGCCCCAGCATTTT. Its protein product is CASSFPKGNQPQHF.

This clonotype was recorded many times. V gene TRBV28 combines with J gene TRBJ2-3; D call uncertain. V was trimmed by 3 bases and J by 4 bases, leaving 5 bases between them. This CDR3 region has 12 residues. Germline values: CDR1 MDHEN, CDR2 SYDVKM. The CDR3 is CASSFGADTQYF. The CDR3, as DNA: TGTGCCAGCAGTTTTGGGGCAGATACGCAGTATTTT.

Many counts were recorded for this clonotype. The chain links TRBV20-1 to TRBJ2-7; 7 bases map to TRBD2. This CDR3 is built from 13 residues. Trimming at V came to 3 bases and at J to 5 bases, leaving 7 bases not matched to a gene. Germline CDR1 and CDR2: DFQATT and SNEGSKA (reference sequence). CDR3 loop: CSASDGTMDEQYF. For the CDR3, the DNA is TGCAGTGCTAGTGACGGGACTATGGACGAGCAGTACTTC.

This clonotype was counted ten times or more. The gene calls are TRBV7-9 and TRBJ2-7; TRBD1 matches at 10 bases. The V gene end was trimmed by 4 bases and the J gene end by 5 bases; junction bases not matched to a gene: 5. The length of the CDR3 is 14 residues. Per germline, CDR1 SEHNR and CDR2 FQNEAQ (reference sequence). CDR3 amino acids: CASSSAGTGDEQYF. The CDR3 DNA is TGTGCCAGCAGCTCAGCCGGGACAGGGGACGAGCAGTACTTC.

The sample holds many counts of this clonotype. This sequence joins TRBV6-5 and TRBJ2-2, with D possibly called TRBD1 or TRBD2 (6 bases each). This CDR3 spans 15 amino acids. CDR1 and CDR2 from the germline V gene are MNHEY and SVGAGI. The V end was cut by 4 bases, the J end by 6 bases, with 15 bases between. CDR3 coding DNA: TGTGCCAGCAGTTCTGGGGGGCTAGGATCCGGGGAGCTGTTTTTT. Protein: CASSSGGLGSGELFF.

This clonotype was counted ten times or more. The chain is built from TRBV5-1 and TRBJ2-7; 8 bases align to TRBD1. J was trimmed by 5 bases and V by 3 bases; bases with no gene match: 7. This CDR3 has 14 amino acids. CDR1 and CDR2 (germline): SGHRS, YFSETQ. The CDR3 here is CASSSPPGGNEQYF. The CDR3 DNA reads TGCGCCAGCAGCTCACCGCCAGGGGGCAACGAGCAGTACTTC.

This clonotype was picked up many times. V is TRBV7-9 and J is TRBJ2-7, with D possibly being TRBD1 or TRBD2 (5 bases each). Germline V lookup: CDR1 SEHNR, CDR2 FQNEAQ (reference sequence). Trimming took 2 bases from V and 3 from J, leaving 11 bases between them. This CDR3 contains 14 residues. CDR3 loop: CASSLSGTVYEQYF. CDR3 nucleotide sequence: TGTGCCAGCAGCTTAAGTGGGACCGTCTACGAGCAGTACTTC.

This clonotype was counted many times. The chain joins TRBV7-2 to TRBJ1-5; tentatively, D is TRBD1 (5 bases). The CDR3 has 15 amino acids. Looked up from germline, CDR1 is SGHTA and CDR2 is FQGNSA. Trimming shortened V by 5 bases and J by 2 bases, and 13 bases separated the two germline ends. CDR3 coding DNA: TGTGCCAGCAGCCCCTGGGGGGGGGGCAATCAGCCCCAGCATTTT. Translating gives CASSPWGGGNQPQHF.

V and J are TRBV18 and TRBJ2-5; D tentatively reads TRBD1 or TRBD2 (5 bases each). Deletions cut 0 bases from V and 2 bases from J, with 13 bases between. The CDR3 runs to 16 residues. Germline CDR1 and CDR2: KGHSH and LQKENI. For the CDR3, the DNA is TGTGCCAGCTCACCACCACTCGGGACGGAGCAAGAGACCCAGTACTTC. Translation: CASSPPLGTEQETQYF.

This clonotype has ten or more counts. Because the CDR3's place on the DNA is in doubt, the DNA is left out and the CDR3 is given as listed by TCRdb. The chain uses TRBV12-3 or TRBV12-4 and TRBJ1-1. The CDR3 length equals 15 residues, ends included. The CDR3 here is CASAVTSAANTEAFF.

This clonotype was observed many times. This chain links TRBV12-3 or TRBV12-4 with TRBJ2-1; 7 bases line up with TRBD1. This CDR3 region has 13 residues. With V trimmed by 6 bases and J by 7 bases, 6 bases remained unmatched. CDR3 bases: TGTGCCAGCAGGACAGGGATTCGGAATGAGCAGTTCTTC. Encoded protein: CASRTGIRNEQFF.

This rearrangement joins TRBV7-7 to TRBJ2-1; D is possibly TRBD2 (5 bases). CDR3 length equals 11 residues. Germline-derived CDR1 and CDR2 are SSHAT and FNYEAQ (reference sequence). Trimming shortened V by 4 bases and J by 12 bases, and 10 bases separated the two germline ends. The CDR3 coding sequence is TGTGCCAGCAGCTCCGGAGGAATGCAGTTCTTC. Protein: CASSSGGMQFF. Filled out from reference TRBV7-7 and TRBJ2-1, the complete variable domain reads GAGVSQSPRYKVTKRGQDVTLRCDPISSHATLYWYQQALGQGPEFLTYFNYEAQPDKSGLPSDRFSAERPEGSISTLTIQRTEQRDSAMYRCASSSGGMQFFGPGTRLTVL.

This clonotype has ten or more counts. The V gene is TRBV18, the J gene TRBJ2-3; 9 bases are a match to TRBD1. Trimming took 10 bases from V and 6 from J; bases not matched to a gene: 14. CDR3 length equals 15 residues. The germline gives CDR1 KGHSH, CDR2 LQKENI. Written as DNA, the CDR3 is TGTGCCACCTCCCGGGGACAGGGAGAGTTGGATACGCAGTATTTT. As protein: CATSRGQGELDTQYF.

This clonotype was picked up many times. CDR3 residues: CASTPLATVSYNEQFF. DNA of the CDR3: TGTGCCAGCACCCCACTAGCGACGGTATCCTACAATGAGCAGTTCTTC. The rearrangement joins TRBV12-3 or TRBV12-4 to TRBJ2-1; 7 positions agree with TRBD2. J lost 1 base, V lost 7 bases, and 10 bases had no gene match. The CDR3 length is 16 residues.

About this clonotype: A much larger clone differs from this one at a single base, so this may be a read error. The rearrangement uses TRBV5-1 and TRBJ2-2, with D maybe TRBD2 (6 bases). V was pared by 1 base and J by 4 bases, with 11 bases between. This CDR3 has 15 residues. Looked up from germline, CDR1 is SGHRS and CDR2 is YFSETQ. CDR3 sequence: CASSLSNGGTGELFF. The CDR3 DNA sequence: TGCGCCAGCAGCTTGTCGAACGGGGGCACCGGGGAGCTGTTTTTT.

With respect to this clonotype: Compared with germline, one end of the junction differs, possibly owing to a read error. The CDR3 sequence is CAGSLSGRSATDTQYF. DNA for the CDR3: TGTGCCGGCAGCTTAAGCGGGAGATCGGCCACAGATACGCAGTATTTT. The chain couples TRBV7-3 to TRBJ2-3; 8 positions match TRBD2. The CDR3 totals 16 residues. Germline V gives CDR1 SGHTA, CDR2 FQGTGA.